The clone carrying this TCR beta chain was picked up many times. Antigen unknown. This record belongs to a study of spatial heterogeneity in lung cancer. TCRdb used MiXCR to reprocess the 5' RACE reads, holding one entry per CDR3 protein. The data show some 2,700 distinct CDR3 sequences, 27% seen once. Study-wide findings and caveats: Tracking of tumor mutation counts was seen in expanded intratumoral alpha and beta TCR counts.

Germline values: CDR1 SGHRS, CDR2 YFSETQ. The CDR3 is 18 residues long. V lost 4 bases to trimming and J lost 0 bases, with 20 bases between them. Time point reported: sample taken at primary tumor resection. This sequence originates from a female donor with early-stage non-small cell lung cancer. The sequencing here drew on lung tumor tissue, taken at surgery. The gene calls are TRBV5-1 and TRBJ2-1; weak D call: TRBD1 (6 bases). The CDR3 coding sequence is TGCGCCAGCAGCCTGGATGGGGGCGTCGTGAGCTCCTACAATGAGCAGTTCTTC. Translating gives CASSLDGGVVSSYNEQFF.